This T cell receptor (beta chain) comes out of a study of blood T cell repertoires in COVID-19 (dated by TCRdb to the early 2020s). Background for the entire study: Samples covering the acute and convalescent phases of COVID-19 were provided by collaborators in the United States, Italy and Spain. The prospective study material was composed of cDNA or gDNA derived from T cells, B-cell-depleted T cells, or PBMCs. Deeply sampled blood TCRbeta repertoires from subjects exposed to, actively infected with, or recovered from COVID-19 were included in the dataset. The repertoires were made available in a free public database intended to serve as a resource for research on the immune response to SARS-CoV-2. Samples came from the ongoing ImmuneRACE study (first 160 participants) plus 1,254 subjects from 6 global collaborators. Sample metadata almost always included a de-identified subject ID, COVID-19 status, age in years and sex. Where HLA class I and class II types were available, the types were taken from metadata supplied by the sample provider, not from assay-based typing. Here is what the overall study found, with its caveats: How much clinical and demographic metadata was included differed by source and by participant, and the metadata was provided uncurated.

In Seattle, one collaborating source enrolled patients while the infection was active and tracked those patients longitudinally over the course of disease. The collaborating institutions used their own protocols to collect whole blood in K2EDTA tubes. For TCRbeta analysis, collaborators shipped samples as frozen whole blood, isolated PBMCs, or DNA extracted from either of those sample types. The germline V gene encodes CDR1 MNHEY and CDR2 SMNVEV (reference sequence). V is cut by 5 bases and J by 7 bases, and the space between the germline ends is 18 bases. The CDR3, from cysteine to phenylalanine, totals 15 residues. CDR3 DNA only is kept here, 45 bases in frame from base 1. TCRbeta CDR3 regions were amplified from genomic DNA by means of the immunoSEQ Assay, a bias-controlled multiplex PCR. The authors processed their data as follows. The number of nucleated cells in each sample was estimated from the amplification of reference gene primers within the assay. To quantify the absolute abundance of each unique TCRbeta CDR3 rearrangement, sequence reads were collapsed and filtered. For each sample, productive Simpson clonality was calculated as the square root of Simpson's diversity index over productive rearrangements. Here the immuneACCESS table is served through TCRdb, limited to in-frame sequences with V and J called. Missing clones are a known gap in these copies; in checked studies unresolved V genes cover under half, and the rest lacks a known reason. The D gene and trimming were derived from the DNA, and the V and J assignments and clone size from that table. This sample is represented by about 97,000 clones; roughly 92% of them were singletons. The top ten constitute 1.5% to 2% of the sample.

Notes on this clone: Its target antigen remains unknown. No base-level quality is on record; no much larger clone is a single base apart.

The specimen was peripheral blood. This clonotype originated in a woman aged 45-65 years with COVID-19, enrolled during active disease. The chain was built from TRBV27 and TRBJ2-1; the D gene is unclear. The CDR3 is CASSLAEFFSNEQFF. Here is the DNA: TGTGCCAGCAGTCTCGCCGAGTTCTTTTCAAATGAGCAGTTCTTC.